This passage covers 23 T cell receptor beta chains from one sample sequenced in a study of OX40 agonist ivuxolimab in advanced cancers. The repertoire was sequenced with immunoSEQ multiplex PCR; TCRdb's copy has only in-frame clones and lacks some. The table records approximately 57,000 clones, about 87% of them present only once. The sample was CD4+ or CD8+ T cells sorted from blood, taken in a trial of the OX40 agonist ivuxolimab. The receptors originated from an adult with an advanced solid tumor such as melanoma, head and neck, liver or kidney cancer.

The sample holds a few counts of this clone. J is TRBJ1-1 and V is TRBV30, with 9 bases that match TRBD1. The V segment lost 2 bases and the J segment 9 bases; nucleotides outside the gene matches: 10. The CDR3 sequence is 14 residues long. Germline V CDR1 and CDR2: GTSNPN, SVGIG (reference sequence). The CDR3 coding sequence is TGTGCCTGGAGTCTAGGAACAGGGGGCCGTAAAGCTTTCTTT. Its protein is CAWSLGTGGRKAFF.

The V and J genes are TRBV5-6 and TRBJ2-7; D unclear. V lost 3 bases and J lost 6, with 13 bases in between. This CDR3 has 13 residues. The germline V gene encodes CDR1 SGHDT and CDR2 YYEEEE. CDR3 region: CASSSHWGSEQYF. The CDR3 DNA sequence: TGTGCCAGCAGCTCACACTGGGGTAGCGAGCAGTACTTC. The full variable domain, its missing parts supplied by reference TRBV5-6 and TRBJ2-7, is DAGVTQSPTHLIKTRGQQVTLRCSPKSGHDTVSWYQQALGQGPQFIFQYYEEEERQRGNFPDRFSGHQFPNYSSELNVNALLLGDSALYLCASSSHWGSEQYFGPGTRLTVT.

The rearrangement links TRBV10-3 to TRBJ1-1; possible D gene TRBD1, 6 bases. CDR3 length: 14 residues. The V gene lost 5 bases and the J gene lost 0 bases, with 10 bases spanning the gap. Germline lookup yields CDR1 ENHRY and CDR2 SYGVKD. Here the CDR3 DNA reads TGTGCCATCAGTTCCGGACAGTTGAACACTGAAGCTTTCTTT. Translating it yields CAISSGQLNTEAFF.

The rearrangement uses TRBV27 and TRBJ1-1, with D perhaps matching TRBD1 (6 bases). The germline gives CDR1 MNHEY, CDR2 SMNVEV (reference sequence). This CDR3 is 14 amino acids long. V was trimmed by 0 bases and J by 6 bases, leaving 11 bases between them. CDR3 DNA: TGTGCCAGCAGTTTATCTGGGGGGCACGCTGAAGCTTTCTTT. Protein sequence: CASSLSGGHAEAFF.

V gene TRBV18 combines with J gene TRBJ2-1, with 8 bases matching TRBD2. This CDR3 spans 17 amino acids. Germline CDR1 reads KGHSH; CDR2 reads LQKENI. The J segment lost 8 bases and the V segment lost 2 bases, leaving 14 bases of the junction unmatched. In DNA form, the CDR3 reads TGTGCCAGCTCACCAAAACCGACTAGCGCCAGCGGCGATGAGCAGTTCTTC. Its protein is CASSPKPTSASGDEQFF.

The chain recombines TRBV4-3 with TRBJ2-7; a possible D gene is TRBD1 (5 bases). The CDR3 runs 13 residues. V was trimmed by 3 bases and J by 0 bases, leaving 6 bases between them. Germline CDR1 and CDR2: LGHNA and YSLEER. Here the CDR3 DNA reads TGCGCCAGCAGCCAGGACAACTCCTACGAGCAGTACTTC. It translates to CASSQDNSYEQYF.

This clone was recorded only once. The J gene is TRBJ2-6, the V gene TRBV4-1; D tentatively fits TRBD1 or TRBD2 (5 bases each). CDR1 is MGHRA, CDR2 YSYEKL, per germline. V dropped 3 bases and J dropped 0 bases, with 15 bases sitting between them. CDR3 length: 18 residues. The CDR3 spells CASSHLTRGVSGANVLTF. The CDR3 DNA is TGCGCCAGCAGCCATTTGACCCGAGGGGTCTCTGGGGCCAACGTCCTGACTTTC.

This clone came up once. V and J are TRBV30 and TRBJ2-7; D is perhaps TRBD2 (6 bases). This CDR3 has 16 residues. The ends were cut back, 3 bases at V and 3 bases at J, with 21 bases in the middle. Germline V gives CDR1 GTSNPN, CDR2 SVGIG (reference sequence). The CDR3: CAWSPRWEVRGYEQYF. The CDR3 region has the DNA TGTGCCTGGAGCCCCCGGTGGGAGGTGAGGGGCTACGAGCAGTACTTC. The variable domain in full, completed from reference TRBV30 and TRBJ2-7, reads SQTIHQWPATLVQPVGSPLSLECTVEGTSNPNLYWYRQAAGRGLQLLFYSVGIGQISSEVPQNLSASRPQDRQFILSSKKLLLSDSGFYLCAWSPRWEVRGYEQYFGPGTRLTVT.

This chain uses TRBV15 with TRBJ2-1, with D perhaps given as TRBD1 or TRBD2 (5 bases each). The CDR3 has 17 residues. V was clipped by 0 bases and J by 0 bases, with 12 bases between them. The V gene's germline CDR1 is LNHNV and CDR2 YYDKDF (reference sequence). The CDR3 spells CATSRDFWGSSYNEQFF. In DNA, the CDR3 is TGTGCCACCAGCAGAGATTTTTGGGGGAGCTCCTACAATGAGCAGTTCTTC.

The genes are TRBV28 and TRBJ1-2; TRBD1 agrees at 7 bases. Germline V gene lookup returns CDR1 MDHEN and CDR2 SYDVKM. J gave up 5 bases and V 6 bases, and 15 bases lay outside the gene matches. This CDR3 contains 16 residues. CDR3 sequence (DNA): TGTGCCAGCAGCTCGAGTACAGGGGTGGATGAGTATGGCTACACCTTC. Translated, it gives CASSSSTGVDEYGYTF.

This rearrangement joins TRBV7-2 to TRBJ1-2; no clear D gene. Germline-derived CDR1 and CDR2 are SGHTA and FQGNSA. Trimming shortened V by 1 base and J by 10 bases, and 13 bases separated the two germline ends. This CDR3 region has 13 residues. The CDR3 region is CASSLEIGRAYTF. The DNA for the CDR3 is TGTGCCAGCAGCTTAGAGATAGGTCGGGCCTACACCTTC. Full variable domain (missing parts from reference TRBV7-2 and TRBJ1-2): GAGVSQSPSNKVTEKGKDVELRCDPISGHTALYWYRQSLGQGLEFLIYFQGNSAPDKSGLPSDRFSAERTGGSVSTLTIQRTQQEDSAVYLCASSLEIGRAYTFGSGTRLTVV.

The chain joins TRBV19 to TRBJ2-7; either TRBD1 or TRBD2 may fit D (5 bases each). V lost 8 bases and J lost 2, with 19 bases in between. Germline CDR1 is LNHDA and CDR2 is SQIVND (reference sequence). This CDR3 has 15 residues. CDR3 region: CASSVYRDPAYEQYF. The DNA for the CDR3 is TGTGCCAGTTCTGTATACCGGGACCCAGCCTACGAGCAGTACTTC.

CDR3 in DNA: TGTGCCACCAGCAGCCCTACGAGCCGGGAGCTGTTTTTT. Amino acid sequence: CATSSPTSRELFF. The genes are TRBV15 and TRBJ2-2, with D unresolved. Deletions cut 3 bases from V and 9 bases from J, with 11 bases between. CDR3 length equals 13 residues. Looked up from germline, CDR1 is LNHNV and CDR2 is YYDKDF (reference sequence). Drawing the rest from reference TRBV15 and TRBJ2-2, the complete variable domain is DAMVIQNPRYQVTQFGKPVTLSCSQTLNHNVMYWYQQKSSQAPKLLFHYYDKDFNNEADTPDNFQSRRPNTSFCFLDIRSPGLGDTAMYLCATSSPTSRELFFGEGSRLTVL.

This clone was seen a handful of times. The J gene is TRBJ1-5, the V gene TRBV7-9; D might be TRBD1 (6 bases). V lost 4 bases, J lost 5 bases, and 9 bases lay in between. Germline V gives CDR1 SEHNR, CDR2 FQNEAQ (reference sequence). The CDR3 is 13 amino acids. CDR3 DNA: TGTGCCAGCAGCTCGGACAGCTATCAGCCCCAGCATTTT. Amino acid sequence: CASSSDSYQPQHF.

V is TRBV5-1 and J is TRBJ2-1; D is undetermined. The V gene's germline CDR1 is SGHRS and CDR2 YFSETQ. The ends were cut back, 1 base at V and 5 bases at J, with 10 bases in the middle. The CDR3 extends over 14 amino acids. CDR3 coding DNA: TGCGCCAGCAGCTTGATGACGTTTAACAATGAGCAGTTCTTC. This sequence encodes CASSLMTFNNEQFF.

V is TRBV6-6 and J is TRBJ2-7; a weak D match, TRBD1 (6 bases). The germline gives CDR1 MNHNY, CDR2 SVGAGI (reference sequence). The CDR3 consists of 14 residues. V was clipped by 0 bases and J by 2 bases, with 8 bases between them. CDR3 region: CASSYSGQPYEQYF. The CDR3 DNA is TGTGCCAGCAGTTACTCCGGACAGCCCTACGAGCAGTACTTC.

V usage is TRBV5-4 and J usage is TRBJ2-2; D gene uncertain. The CDR3 is 15 residues long. Germline V lookup: CDR1 SGHNT, CDR2 YYREEE (reference sequence). The V end lost 0 bases, the J end lost 0 bases, and 6 bases lay between the germline ends. The CDR3 DNA reads as TGTGCCAGCAGCTTGGATCCGACGAACACCGGGGAGCTGTTTTTT. Encoded protein: CASSLDPTNTGELFF.

This clone has a single count. The rearrangement uses TRBV7-2 and TRBJ2-5, with 7 bases that match TRBD1. The V gene end was trimmed by 6 bases and the J gene end by 5 bases; junction bases not matched to a gene: 9. CDR3 length: 14 amino acids. Germline V gives CDR1 SGHTA, CDR2 FQGNSA. The CDR3 region has the DNA TGTGCCAGCAGTTCACAGGGGTATCGGGAGACCCAGTACTTC. Protein product: CASSSQGYRETQYF.

This chain links TRBV6-1 with TRBJ1-4, with D maybe TRBD1 (5 bases). Trimming took 7 bases from V and 2 from J, leaving 11 bases between them. Germline V gives CDR1 MNHNS, CDR2 SASEGT. The CDR3 totals 14 residues. The CDR3 DNA sequence: TGTGCCAGCACAAGGACATGGACTAATGAAAAACTGTTTTTT. It yields the protein CASTRTWTNEKLFF.

V and J are TRBV2 and TRBJ1-5; D not certain. This CDR3 is built from 13 residues. CDR1 and CDR2 from the germline V gene are SNHLY and FYNNEI. V was trimmed by 6 bases and J by 5 bases, leaving 11 bases between them. The CDR3 loop is CASRGRDYQPQHF. CDR3 nucleotide sequence: TGTGCCAGCAGAGGGAGGGATTATCAGCCCCAGCATTTT.

This chain connects TRBV28 to TRBJ1-5; D gene unclear. Germline CDR1 reads MDHEN; CDR2 reads SYDVKM. V was cut by 4 bases and J by 1 base, with 14 bases left in between. This CDR3 contains 16 residues. The CDR3: CASSSPLEGSNQPQHF. CDR3 nucleotides: TGTGCCAGCAGTTCCCCCTTAGAGGGAAGCAATCAGCCCCAGCATTTT.

The CDR3 loop reads CASSMLGGFATNEKLFF. The CDR3 bases are TGTGCCAGCAGCATGTTGGGGGGATTTGCAACTAATGAAAAACTGTTTTTT. This sequence joins TRBV7-9 and TRBJ1-4, with D tentatively TRBD1 (5 bases). The CDR3 has 17 residues. CDR1 SEHNR and CDR2 FQNEAQ come from the germline V gene (reference sequence). Deletions cut 5 bases from V and 0 bases from J, with 16 bases between.

CDR3 sequence (DNA): TGCGCCAGCAGCCCCAGGGTCTCCTACAATGAGCAGTTCTTC. The encoded protein is CASSPRVSYNEQFF. The rearrangement links TRBV4-3 to TRBJ2-1; D is possibly TRBD1 (5 bases). Germline values: CDR1 LGHNA, CDR2 YSLEER. Between the trimmed V and J ends, which lost 4 bases and 0 bases, there was a span of 7 bases. The CDR3 has 14 residues.